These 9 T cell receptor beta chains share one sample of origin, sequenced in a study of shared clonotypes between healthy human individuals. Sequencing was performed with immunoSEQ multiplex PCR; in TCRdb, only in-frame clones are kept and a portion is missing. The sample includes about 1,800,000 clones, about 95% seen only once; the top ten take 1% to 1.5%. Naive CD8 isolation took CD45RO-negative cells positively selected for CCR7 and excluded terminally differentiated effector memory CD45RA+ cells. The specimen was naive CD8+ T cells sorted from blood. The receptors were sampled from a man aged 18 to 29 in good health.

The CDR3 region has the DNA TGTGCCAGCAGTCCCTCGGGGGGTTCCGAGCAGTACTTC. Its protein product is CASSPSGGSEQYF. The chain joins TRBV28 to TRBJ2-7, with TRBD2 matching over 7 bases. Germline V gives CDR1 MDHEN, CDR2 SYDVKM. This CDR3 spans 13 amino acids. After removal of 5 bases from V and 6 bases from J, the junction contained 7 bases not matched to a gene.

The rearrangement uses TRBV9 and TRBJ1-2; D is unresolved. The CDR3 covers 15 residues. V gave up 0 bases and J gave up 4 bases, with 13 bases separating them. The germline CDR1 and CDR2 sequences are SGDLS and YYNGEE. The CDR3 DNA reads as TGTGCCAGCAGCGTAGGGCATGGGAGGTTCTATGGCTACACCTTC. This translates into CASSVGHGRFYGYTF. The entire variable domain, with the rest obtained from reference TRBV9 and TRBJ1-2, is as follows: DSGVTQTPKHLITATGQRVTLRCSPRSGDLSVYWYQQSLDQGLQFLIQYYNGEERAKGNILERFSAQQFPDLHSELNLSSLELGDSALYFCASSVGHGRFYGYTFGSGTRLTVV.

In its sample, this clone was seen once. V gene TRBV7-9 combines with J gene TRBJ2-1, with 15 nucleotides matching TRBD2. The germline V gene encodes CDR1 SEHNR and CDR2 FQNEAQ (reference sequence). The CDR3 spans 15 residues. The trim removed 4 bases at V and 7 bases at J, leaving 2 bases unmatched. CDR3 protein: CASSWTSGRANEQFF. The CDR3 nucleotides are TGTGCCAGCAGCTGGACTAGCGGGAGGGCAAATGAGCAGTTCTTC. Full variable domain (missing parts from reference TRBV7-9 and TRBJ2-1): DTGVSQNPRHKITKRGQNVTFRCDPISEHNRLYWYRQTLGQGPEFLTYFQNEAQLEKSRLLSDRFSAERPKGSFSTLEIQRTEQGDSAMYLCASSWTSGRANEQFFGPGTRLTVL.

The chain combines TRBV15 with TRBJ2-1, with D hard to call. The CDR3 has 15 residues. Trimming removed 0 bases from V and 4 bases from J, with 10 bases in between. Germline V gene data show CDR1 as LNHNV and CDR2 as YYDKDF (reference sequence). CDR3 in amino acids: CATSRDRTAYNEQFF. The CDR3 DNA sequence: TGTGCCACCAGCAGAGATCGGACCGCTTACAATGAGCAGTTCTTC.

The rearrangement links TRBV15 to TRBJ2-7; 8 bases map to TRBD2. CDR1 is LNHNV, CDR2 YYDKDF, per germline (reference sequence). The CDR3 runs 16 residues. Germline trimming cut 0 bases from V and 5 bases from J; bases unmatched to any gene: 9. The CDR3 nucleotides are TGTGCCACCAGCAGAGATAGAGTTAGCGGGAAGGACGAGCAGTACTTC. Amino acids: CATSRDRVSGKDEQYF. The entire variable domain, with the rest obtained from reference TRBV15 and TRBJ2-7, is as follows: DAMVIQNPRYQVTQFGKPVTLSCSQTLNHNVMYWYQQKSSQAPKLLFHYYDKDFNNEADTPDNFQSRRPNTSFCFLDIRSPGLGDTAMYLCATSRDRVSGKDEQYFGPGTRLTVT.

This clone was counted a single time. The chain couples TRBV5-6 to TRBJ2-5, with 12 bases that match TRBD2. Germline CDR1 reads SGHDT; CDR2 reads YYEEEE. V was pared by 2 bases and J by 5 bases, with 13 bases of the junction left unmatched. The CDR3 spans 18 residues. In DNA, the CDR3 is TGTGCCAGCAGCTTTGGACTAGCGGGGACCGGGGCAGAGGAGACCCAGTACTTC. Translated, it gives CASSFGLAGTGAEETQYF.

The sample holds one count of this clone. The CDR3 nucleotides are TGTGCCAGCAGCCGTGGAGCACAGGGATCGCCGCCCCAGCATTTT. This gives the protein CASSRGAQGSPPQHF. The rearrangement links TRBV16 to TRBJ1-5; D might be TRBD1 (6 bases). The CDR3 totals 15 residues. The V gene lost 4 bases and the J gene lost 9 bases, with 19 bases spanning the gap. The germline V gene has CDR1 KGHSY and CDR2 FQNENV. The full variable domain, completed using reference TRBV16 and TRBJ1-5, is GEEVAQTPKHLVRGEGQKAKLYCAPIKGHSYVFWYQQVLKNEFKFLISFQNENVFDETGMPKERFSAKCLPNSPCSLEIQATKLEDSAVYFCASSRGAQGSPPQHFGDGTRLSIL.

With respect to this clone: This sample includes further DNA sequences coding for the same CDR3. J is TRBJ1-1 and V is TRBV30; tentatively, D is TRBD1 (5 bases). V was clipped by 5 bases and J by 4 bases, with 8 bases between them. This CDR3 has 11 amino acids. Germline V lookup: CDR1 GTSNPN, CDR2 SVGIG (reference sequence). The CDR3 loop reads CAWGGGTEAFF. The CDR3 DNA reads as TGTGCCTGGGGGGGAGGCACTGAAGCTTTCTTT.

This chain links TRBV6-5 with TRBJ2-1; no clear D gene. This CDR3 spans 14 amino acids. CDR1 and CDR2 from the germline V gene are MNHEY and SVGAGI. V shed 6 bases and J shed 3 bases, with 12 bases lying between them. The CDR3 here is CASSQLDNYNEQFF. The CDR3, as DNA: TGTGCCAGCAGCCAACTCGACAACTACAATGAGCAGTTCTTC.